Sequencing of this T cell receptor beta chain was carried out in a study of blood T cell repertoires in COVID-19. Authors' data handling: Reference gene primers were amplified, and this amplification served to estimate nucleated cell counts. Using immunoSEQ multiplex PCR, the repertoire was profiled, and TCRdb retains in-frame clones only, with some absent. That table supplies the V and J calls and clone size; D and trimming were determined from the DNA. Of fewer than 200,000 clones in the sample, 80% to 90% were seen once. With respect to this clone: Sequence at one end of the junction differs from germline and may be a read error.

The CDR3 spans 13 residues. The germline gives CDR1 SNHLY, CDR2 FYNNEI. Source material: peripheral blood. The chain employs TRBV2 and TRBJ2-7; TRBD1 matches 9 bases. This TCR was sampled from a woman over 75 with COVID-19, enrolled during active disease. The CDR3 nucleotides read TGTGCCAGCACCTATGAGGGACAGGGAGGAACGCCCTTC. Its protein is CASTYEGQGGTPF.